These 5 T cell receptor beta chains originate from one sample sequenced in a study of blood T cell repertoires in COVID-19. Here immunoSEQ multiplex PCR was the method, and the copy in TCRdb shows in-frame clones only, minus some. The sample records roughly 150,000 clones, approximately 91% being singletons. Sequences were obtained from peripheral blood. These receptor sequences come from a young man with COVID-19, enrolled during active disease.

This chain joins TRBV28 and TRBJ1-5; TRBD1 agrees at 7 bases. The CDR3 contains 17 residues. The V segment lost 6 bases and the J segment 1 base; nucleotides outside the gene matches: 12. In germline, CDR1 is MDHEN, CDR2 SYDVKM. CDR3 DNA sequence: TGTGCCAGCAGACAGATAAGGAGGGGGCCCAGCAATCAGCCCCAGCATTTT. It is translated as CASRQIRRGPSNQPQHF.

The rearrangement joins TRBV11-3 to TRBJ2-1; the match to TRBD1 covers 11 bases. This CDR3 region has 16 residues. The J segment lost 5 bases and the V segment lost 3 bases, leaving 6 bases of the junction unmatched. Germline CDR1 SGHNT, CDR2 YENEEA. CDR3 in DNA: TGTGCCAGCAGCTTCATTGGGACAGGGGGAAACAATGAGCAGTTCTTC. It specifies CASSFIGTGGNNEQFF.

The rearrangement joins TRBV7-9 to TRBJ2-3, with 12 bases identical to TRBD1. Looked up from germline, CDR1 is SEHNR and CDR2 is FQNEAQ (reference sequence). V shed 5 bases and J 6 bases; nucleotides not matched to a gene: 9. The CDR3 is 16 amino acids. In DNA form, the CDR3 reads TGTGCCAGCAGCCCAGGGACAGGGGGCAATGTGGATACGCAGTATTTT. It codes for CASSPGTGGNVDTQYF. Looking up the rest from reference TRBV7-9 and TRBJ2-3 gives the full variable domain: DTGVSQNPRHKITKRGQNVTFRCDPISEHNRLYWYRQTLGQGPEFLTYFQNEAQLEKSRLLSDRFSAERPKGSFSTLEIQRTEQGDSAMYLCASSPGTGGNVDTQYFGPGTRLTVL.

This clone was seen just once. J is TRBJ2-1 and V is TRBV28; 9 positions match TRBD2. Germline CDR1 MDHEN, CDR2 SYDVKM. This CDR3 has 15 amino acids. The J segment lost 10 bases and the V segment lost 2 bases, leaving 9 bases of the junction unmatched. CDR3: CASSLGVAGAEEQFF. The CDR3 DNA reads TGTGCCAGCAGTTTAGGGGTAGCGGGAGCGGAGGAGCAGTTCTTC. The complete variable domain, with remaining parts taken from reference TRBV28 and TRBJ2-1, reads DVKVTQSSRYLVKRTGEKVFLECVQDMDHENMFWYRQDPGLGLRLIYFSYDVKMKEKGDIPEGYSVSREKKERFSLILESASTNQTSMYLCASSLGVAGAEEQFFGPGTRLTVL.

V is TRBV2 and J is TRBJ1-2; tentative D call: TRBD1 (5 bases). The V gene's germline CDR1 is SNHLY and CDR2 FYNNEI. The V end was cut by 1 base, the J end by 3 bases, with 9 bases between. This CDR3 has 14 amino acids. The DNA of the CDR3 is TGTGCCAGCAGTGAAGGCCAGGGTTACTATGGCTACACCTTC. Translating gives CASSEGQGYYGYTF.